Reported below is one T cell receptor (beta chain). The data were taken from a study of blood T cell repertoires in COVID-19. Study-wide context: The cDNA or gDNA used as material had been derived from T cells, B-cell-depleted T cells, or PBMCs.

CDR1 and CDR2 from the germline V gene are ENHRY and SYGVKD. Unmatched junction bases numbered 12, after V lost 6 bases and J lost 8 bases. The CDR3 is made up of 14 amino acids. Seattle patients were enrolled while actively infected and followed longitudinally. This table comes from immunoSEQ multiplex PCR, and its TCRdb copy is limited to in-frame clones, with some not included. The sample holds around 250,000 clones; 80% to 90% are singletons and the top ten take 10%. The material sequenced was peripheral blood. The receptor was derived from a woman aged 70 to 79 with COVID-19, enrolled during active disease. The rearrangement joins TRBV10-3 to TRBJ1-1; 7 bases map to TRBD1. Written as DNA, the CDR3 is TGTGCCATCAGCTTTGAGGCGGGACAGACAGAAGCTTTCTTT. Its protein product is CAISFEAGQTEAFF.